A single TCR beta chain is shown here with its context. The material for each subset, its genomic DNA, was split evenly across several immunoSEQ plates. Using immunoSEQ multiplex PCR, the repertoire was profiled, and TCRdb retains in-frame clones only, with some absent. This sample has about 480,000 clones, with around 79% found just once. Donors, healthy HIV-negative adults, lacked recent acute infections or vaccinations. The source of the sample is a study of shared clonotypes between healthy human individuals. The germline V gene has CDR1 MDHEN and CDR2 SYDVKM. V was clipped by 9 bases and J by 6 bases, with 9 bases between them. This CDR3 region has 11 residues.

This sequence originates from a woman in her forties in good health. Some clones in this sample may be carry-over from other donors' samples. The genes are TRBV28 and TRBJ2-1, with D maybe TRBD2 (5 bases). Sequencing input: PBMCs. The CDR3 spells CASRAVNEQFF. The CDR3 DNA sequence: TGTGCCAGTAGAGCGGTCAATGAGCAGTTCTTC.